These T cell receptor beta chains were read from a single sample in a study of CD8+ T cells in alopecia areata. Here immunoSEQ multiplex PCR was the method, and the copy in TCRdb shows in-frame clones only, minus some. The table has 200,000 or so clones, approximately 61% seen once. This sample comprised CD4+ T cells sorted from blood, obtained at week 0. The receptors originated from a human donor with alopecia areata. CDR3s include the opening cysteine and the closing phenylalanine or tryptophan. A D gene is named only where the DNA matches it firmly. Rows may omit the clone size; those that give it use once, few, many or a size class.

-	TRBV5-1	TRBJ2-1	-	TGCGCCAGCAGCTTGGGAGGGGAGTACAATGAGCAGTTCTTC	CASSLGGEYNEQFF
few	TRBV29-1	TRBJ1-1	-	TGCAGCGTTGTGAGGGCAATGAACACTGAAGCTTTCTTT	CSVVRAMNTEAFF
-	TRBV4-1	TRBJ1-2	TRBD1	TGCGCCAGCAGCCAACCCGGACAGGGACTGAATGGCTACACCTTC	CASSQPGQGLNGYTF
-	TRBV5-4	TRBJ1-1	-	TGTGCCAGCAGCTTGAGTCGGGACACTGAAGCTTTCTTT	CASSLSRDTEAFF
-	TRBV5-1	TRBJ2-7	-	TGCGCCAGCAGCTTGGGGGTTGCAGCATACGAGCAGTACTTC	CASSLGVAAYEQYF
-	TRBV2	TRBJ2-4	-	TGTGCCAGCAGTGTATCAGGGGCCGCCAAAAACATTCAGTACTTC	CASSVSGAAKNIQYF
-	TRBV2	TRBJ2-5	-	TGTGCCAGCAGGGGGGAACAAGAGACCCAGTACTTC	CASRGEQETQYF
-	TRBV2	TRBJ2-1	-	TGTGCCAGCAGACGGACCCAAAGCTCCTACAATGAGCAGTTCTTC	CASRRTQSSYNEQFF
many	TRBV2	TRBJ2-3	TRBD2	TGTGCCAGCACCCAAGGCGGGAGGCTCCGGGGGACAGATACGCAGTATTTT	CASTQGGRLRGTDTQYF
-	TRBV2	TRBJ2-5	-	TGTGCCAGCCAGTACCAAGAGACCCAGTACTTC	CASQYQETQYF
-	TRBV2	TRBJ1-2	-	TGTGCCAGCAGTGAAAGACAGAACGTCTATGGCTACACCTTC	CASSERQNVYGYTF
-	TRBV30	TRBJ1-1	-	TGTGCCTGGAGTCGTGGATTGAACACTGAAGCTTTCTTT	CAWSRGLNTEAFF
-	TRBV5-6	TRBJ1-2	-	TGTGCCAGCAGCCGACGGACAGCTAACTATGGCTACACCTTC	CASSRRTANYGYTF
-	TRBV30	TRBJ2-1	-	TGTGCCTGGAGCAACCAGGACTGGGATTTTAACAATGAGCAGTTCTTC	CAWSNQDWDFNNEQFF
-	TRBV11-2	TRBJ2-3	-	TGTGCCAGCAGCCATACAGATACGCAGTATTTT	CASSHTDTQYF
-	TRBV7-3	TRBJ1-1	-	TGTGCCAGCAGCCAGAGGGACAACACTGAAGCTTTCTTT	CASSQRDNTEAFF
-	TRBV7-9	TRBJ2-7	TRBD1	TGTGCCAGCAGCTTAGTCGGGACAGGGACACACTACGAGCAGTACTTC	CASSLVGTGTHYEQYF
-	TRBV29-1	TRBJ2-3	-	TGCAGCGTTGAATCAGGGGTGAGCACAGATACGCAGTATTTT	CSVESGVSTDTQYF
-	TRBV5-6	TRBJ2-5	-	TGTGCCAGCAGCTTTGCTCTACAAGAGACCCAGTACTTC	CASSFALQETQYF
-	TRBV30	TRBJ1-1	-	TGTGCCTGGAGTGTAGTCATGAACACTGAAGCTTTCTTT	CAWSVVMNTEAFF
-	TRBV5-1	TRBJ2-1	TRBD2	TGCGCCAGCAGCTTGTTGGGCGGGAGGTTCAATGAGCAGTTCTTC	CASSLLGGRFNEQFF
-	TRBV7-4	TRBJ1-5	-	TGTGCCAGCAGCTTAGCCTTCTCGTTTAGCAATCAGCCCCAGCATTTT	CASSLAFSFSNQPQHF
-	TRBV29-1	TRBJ1-1	-	TGCAGCGTTGGGGAGACCCGCCGGACTGAAGCTTTCTTT	CSVGETRRTEAFF
-	TRBV5-5	TRBJ2-4	-	TGTGCCAGCAGCTCCGTGCGCGGGCGGACCAAAAACATTCAGTACTTC	CASSSVRGRTKNIQYF
-	TRBV5-4	TRBJ2-5	-	TGTGCCAGCAGCCAACAGGGAGGAGAGACCCAGTACTTC	CASSQQGGETQYF
-	TRBV5-1	TRBJ1-4	-	TGCGCCAGCAGCTTGGGGCGCGGAGATGAAAAACTGTTTTTT	CASSLGRGDEKLFF
-	TRBV29-1	TRBJ2-5	TRBD2	TGCAGCGTTGCGACTAGCGCGACGGAGACCCAGTACTTC	CSVATSATETQYF
few	TRBV14	TRBJ1-1	-	TGTGCCAGCAGCCAACAGGGTTACTGGGACACTGAAGCTTTCTTT	CASSQQGYWDTEAFF
-	TRBV30	TRBJ2-7	-	TGTGCCTGGAGCCGAGAGGCTAGCGCCTCCTACGAGCAGTACTTC	CAWSREASASYEQYF
-	TRBV4-1	TRBJ1-2	-	TGCGCCAGCAGCCAAGAAGCGACAGAGATTTATGGCTACACCTTC	CASSQEATEIYGYTF
once	TRBV14	TRBJ2-1	TRBD1	TGTGCCAGTAACAGGGGGGCCTACAATGAGCAGTTCTTC	CASNRGAYNEQFF
few	TRBV27	TRBJ1-5	TRBD1	TGTGCCAGCAGGCCACAGGGGTGGGGACAGCCCCAGCATTTT	CASRPQGWGQPQHF
-	TRBV6-1	TRBJ2-3	TRBD2	TGTGCCAGCAGTGCGGGACTAGCGTCAGATACGCAGTATTTT	CASSAGLASDTQYF
-	TRBV29-1	TRBJ2-3	-	TGCAGCGTTGGACTAATTACAGATACGCAGTATTTT	CSVGLITDTQYF
-	TRBV6-5	TRBJ1-2	-	TGTGCCAGCAGTTACGGGCGGGAGACTGGCTACACCTTC	CASSYGRETGYTF
-	TRBV28	TRBJ2-1	-	TGTGCCAGCATCAATTACAATGAGCAGTTCTTC	CASINYNEQFF
few	TRBV5-1	TRBJ2-7	-	TGCGCCAGCAGCTTGGAAGGCTACGAGCAGTACTTC	CASSLEGYEQYF
-	TRBV10-3	TRBJ1-1	-	TGTGCCATCAGTGAGTCGAAGGGTCGCACGCGAAACACTGAAGCTTTCTTT	CAISESKGRTRNTEAFF
-	TRBV29-1	TRBJ2-7	TRBD2	TGCAGCGTTGAGGTCGGACTAGCGGGGAGCTACGAGCAGTACTTC	CSVEVGLAGSYEQYF
-	TRBV30	TRBJ1-4	-	TGTGCCTGGAGTGGGGCCCTTGAAAAACTGTTTTTT	CAWSGALEKLFF
-	TRBV5-1	TRBJ2-7	-	TGCGCCAGCACCTTGGAACCGGGACGGGATTCCTACGAGCAGTACTTC	CASTLEPGRDSYEQYF
-	TRBV6-1	TRBJ2-3	TRBD1	TGTGCCAGCAGTGTTGATGGGACAGGGTCAGATACGCAGTATTTT	CASSVDGTGSDTQYF
-	TRBV7-6	TRBJ2-3	-	TGTGCCAGCAGCTTAGGTGGGACTGATACGCAGTATTTT	CASSLGGTDTQYF